The present entry profiles one T cell receptor beta chain with its context. This CDR3 region has 15 residues. Germline lookup yields CDR1 SGHTA and CDR2 FQGNSA. The junction had 10 bases not matched to a gene; V was cut back by 8 bases and J by 6 bases. These data are taken from a study of blood T cell repertoires in COVID-19. Study as a whole: Researchers got acute and convalescent COVID-19 samples from the United States, Italy and Spain.

Original processing notes: Amplification from reference gene primers served as the basis for estimated nucleated cell counts. Profiled with immunoSEQ multiplex PCR; TCRdb holds only in-frame clones, not every one. V and J calls and clone size are those listed in that table; D and trimming were worked out from the DNA. The sample has around 190,000 clones, more than 75% seen once. During active infection, Seattle patients enrolled and were then monitored through disease. The chain combines TRBV7-2 with TRBJ2-1, with 10 bases matching TRBD2. The sequenced sample was peripheral blood. The clonotype comes from a woman in her sixties or seventies with COVID-19, enrolled during active disease. The CDR3 DNA reads TGTGCCAGCGGGTTAGGGACTAGCGCCATCAATGAGCAGTTCTTC. It yields the protein CASGLGTSAINEQFF.